The source of this T cell receptor beta chain is a study of T-cell reconstitution after alpha-beta-depleted transplantation in children listed by TCRdb under 2016. Notes on the research overall: Using TCR repertoire profiling, the study followed T-cell immune reconstitution in a quantitative way in children after TCRalphabeta/CD19-depleted allogeneic hematopoietic cell transplantation.

Worth noting for this clonotype: Its antigen remains unidentified. Nothing much larger sits one base from this clone, and base qualities are not available.

The germline V gene gives CDR1 as MDHEN and CDR2 as SYDVKM. V drops 5 bases and J drops 0 bases, leaving 13 bases in between. The CDR3 spans 15 residues, from the cysteine through the phenylalanine. The read is trimmed to its CDR3 DNA, 45 bases read in frame from base 1. Results and caveats for the whole study, not just this receptor: The apparently early recovery of alphabetaT-cell counts about two months after transplant reportedly depended on only several hundred rapidly expanded clones that came from non-depleted graft cells. Hyperexpanded clone frequencies declined over subsequent months; after one year, T-cell counts and TCRbeta diversity were mostly attributed to newly produced T cells. In some patients, the high TCRbeta diversity seen at day 60 was put down to recipient T cells and intrathymic progenitors that had survived conditioning.

Library preparation employed PCR. The sequencing machine was an Illumina HiSeq 2500. Molecular barcoding was employed in the preparation of TCR libraries, with unique molecular identifiers being used to normalize TCRbeta repertoire quantification. TCRdb reprocessed the public reads (quality trimming at Q25 with fastp, clone calling with MiXCR) and kept in-frame beta chains. Every CDR3 protein is listed once, alongside the most common genes and DNA of its rows. In this sample the table shows about 340,000 distinct CDR3 sequences, about 16% of which occur a single time. Jointly, the top ten make up about 41% of the sample. The treatment or condition label for this specimen denotes: allogeneic hematopoietic cell transplantation with graft depleted of TCRalphabeta T cells and CD19 B cells. The transplant recipients were children given TCRalphabeta/CD19-depleted allogeneic hematopoietic cell grafts.

Here the chain combines TRBV28 and TRBJ1-2, with a tentative D gene TRBD1 over 5 matching bases. The TCR comes from a male patient under 10 years old who had a stem cell transplant for acute lymphoblastic leukemia, so the T cells may come from the graft donor. This sample comprised PBMCs, mostly from graft donor cells, obtained 360 days after TCRalphabeta/CD19-depleted stem cell transplant. The CDR3 reads as follows: CASSLGGSTNYGYTF. At the DNA level, the sequence is TGTGCCAGCAGTCTGGGGGGGAGCACTAACTATGGCTACACCTTC.